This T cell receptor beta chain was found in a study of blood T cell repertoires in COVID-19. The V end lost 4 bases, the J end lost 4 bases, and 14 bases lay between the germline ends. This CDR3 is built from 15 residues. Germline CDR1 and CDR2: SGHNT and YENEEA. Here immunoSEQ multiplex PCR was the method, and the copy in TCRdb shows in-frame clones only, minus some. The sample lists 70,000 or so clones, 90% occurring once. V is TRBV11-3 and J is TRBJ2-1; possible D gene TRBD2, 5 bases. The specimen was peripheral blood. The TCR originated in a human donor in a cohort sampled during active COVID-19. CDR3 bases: TGTGCCAGCAGCTCAAGGGAGACATCGTACAATGAGCAGTTCTTC. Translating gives CASSSRETSYNEQFF. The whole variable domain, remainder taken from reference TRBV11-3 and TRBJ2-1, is EAGVVQSPRYKIIEKKQPVAFWCNPISGHNTLYWYLQNLGQGPELLIRYENEEAVDDSQLPKDRFSAERLKGVDSTLKIQPAELGDSAVYLCASSSRETSYNEQFFGPGTRLTVL.